This T cell receptor beta chain comes out of a study of identical twins. Each CDR3 protein gets one entry after TCRdb re-called the 5' RACE reads with MiXCR. The profile shows about 900,000 distinct CDR3 sequences, 9% to 15% of them singletons. General study findings and limits: Zero-insertion analyses could be partly confounded by invariant MAIT and iNKT cells. Interpretation of the results relied on cross-sectional statistical analysis and not on following the same donors.

Concerning this clonotype itself: No antigen is known for it.

Germline values: CDR1 SGHVS, CDR2 FNYEAQ. V lost 3 bases and J lost 5, with 19 bases in between. The CDR3 extends over 16 amino acids. This sample was shared with a second study, whose subject was yellow fever vaccine responses in identical twins.

Material: PBMCs. The J gene is TRBJ2-5, the V gene TRBV7-6; no firm D call. The sequence came from a woman younger than 30 in good health. This CDR3 is CASSLIRFSVGETQYF. The CDR3 coding sequence is TGTGCCAGCAGCTTGATTAGGTTTTCGGTTGGGGAGACCCAGTACTTC.